This record looks at one T cell receptor (beta chain) sequence and its context. The study sequenced TCR beta in blood CD8+ and CD4+ T cells. When the RNA was reverse transcribed, random hexamers were used with an input of about 0.5 to 1 ug. Amplification of TCR beta CDR3 was carried out by immunoSEQ multiplex PCR, which covered 54 Vbeta and 13 Jbeta segments. One entry per CDR3 protein, called by TCRdb with MiXCR from the immunoSEQ multiplex PCR reads. The profile covers about 250,000 distinct CDR3 sequences, with just under 95% appearing a single time and about 0.07% taken by the ten largest. This entry belongs to a study of CD8 T cells in Susac syndrome. This CDR3 comprises 18 residues. CDR1 is SGHDT and CDR2 is YYEEEE in the germline V gene. V lost 1 base and J lost 4; bases outside the gene matches: 10.

The chain couples TRBV5-6 to TRBJ2-2; TRBD1 matches 10 bases. What was sequenced was CD4+ T cells from PBMCs. The origin of this receptor is a human donor with multiple sclerosis. This CDR3 reads CASSLYGDRGSATGELFF. The CDR3, as DNA: TGTGCCAGCAGCTTGTATGGGGACAGGGGTAGTGCCACCGGGGAGCTGTTTTTT.